This T cell receptor (beta chain) was sequenced in a study of T cell responses to AZD1222 COVID-19 vaccine. Study-level results: Nearly half of spike-specific TCRs reportedly target variant regions that are unmutated in the B.1.351 and B.1.1.7 variants. Vaccine-related CD4 TCRs covered spike, predominating at 160-218 and 743-854.

The repertoire was sequenced with immunoSEQ multiplex PCR; TCRdb's copy has only in-frame clones and lacks some. Among over 100,000 clones listed, around nine tenths were seen once. CDR1 is SGHTA, CDR2 FQGNSA, per germline. This CDR3 contains 16 residues. V was clipped by 8 bases and J by 0 bases, with 16 bases between them. Remarks on this clone: The antigen remains undetermined.

The receptor was derived from an adult in good health. V is TRBV7-2 and J is TRBJ2-2, with D possibly TRBD2 on 7 matching bases. Sequencing used peripheral blood, obtained on day 0 of AZD1222 vaccination. The CDR3 DNA follows: TGTGCCAGCCCTCCTCGGGGGGCCTCGAACACCGGGGAGCTGTTTTTT. Protein: CASPPRGASNTGELFF.